The TCR beta chain described here comes from a study of blood T cell repertoires in COVID-19. Germline CDR1 reads SGHAT; CDR2 reads FQNNGV. Trimming shortened V by 4 bases and J by 5 bases, and 12 bases separated the two germline ends. This CDR3 spans 13 amino acids. Sequencing was performed with immunoSEQ multiplex PCR; in TCRdb, only in-frame clones are kept and a portion is missing. The repertoire holds about 160,000 clones, under 90% seen once, with more than 3% in the top ten. This receptor was obtained from a woman aged 60 to 75 who had recovered from COVID-19. The sample taken for sequencing was PBMCs or T cells enriched from blood (not recorded which). The chain employs TRBV11-2 and TRBJ2-7, with a weak D call TRBD1 (6 bases). The CDR3 DNA sequence: TGTGCCAGCAGCTCAGGGGTTGTAAACGAGCAGTACTTC. Translating gives CASSSGVVNEQYF.